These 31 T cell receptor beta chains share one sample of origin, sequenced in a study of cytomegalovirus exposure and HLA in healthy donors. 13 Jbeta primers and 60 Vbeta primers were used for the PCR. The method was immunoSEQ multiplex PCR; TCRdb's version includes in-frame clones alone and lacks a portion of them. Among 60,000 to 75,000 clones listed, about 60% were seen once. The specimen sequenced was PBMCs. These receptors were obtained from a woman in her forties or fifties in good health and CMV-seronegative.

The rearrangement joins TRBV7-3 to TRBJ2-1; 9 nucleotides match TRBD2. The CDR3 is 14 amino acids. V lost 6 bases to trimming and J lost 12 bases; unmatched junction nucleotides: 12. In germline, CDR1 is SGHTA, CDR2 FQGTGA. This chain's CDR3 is CASSPGGAAGGQFF. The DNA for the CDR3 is TGTGCCAGCAGTCCCGGCGGGGCAGCGGGAGGGCAGTTCTTC.

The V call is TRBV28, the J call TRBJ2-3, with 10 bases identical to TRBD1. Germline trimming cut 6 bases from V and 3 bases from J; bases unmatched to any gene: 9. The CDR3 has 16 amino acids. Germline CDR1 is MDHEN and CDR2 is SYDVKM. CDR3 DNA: TGTGCCAGCAGCCTCCCGGGACAGGGGCGGACAGATACGCAGTATTTT. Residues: CASSLPGQGRTDTQYF. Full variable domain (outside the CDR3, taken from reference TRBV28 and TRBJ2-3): DVKVTQSSRYLVKRTGEKVFLECVQDMDHENMFWYRQDPGLGLRLIYFSYDVKMKEKGDIPEGYSVSREKKERFSLILESASTNQTSMYLCASSLPGQGRTDTQYFGPGTRLTVL.

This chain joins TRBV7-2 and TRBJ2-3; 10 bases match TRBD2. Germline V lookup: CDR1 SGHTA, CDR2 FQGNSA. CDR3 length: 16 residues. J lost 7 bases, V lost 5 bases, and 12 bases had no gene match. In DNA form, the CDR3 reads TGTGCCAGCAGCCTCAGCCCAGCGGGAGGGCCGTATACGCAGTATTTT. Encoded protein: CASSLSPAGGPYTQYF.

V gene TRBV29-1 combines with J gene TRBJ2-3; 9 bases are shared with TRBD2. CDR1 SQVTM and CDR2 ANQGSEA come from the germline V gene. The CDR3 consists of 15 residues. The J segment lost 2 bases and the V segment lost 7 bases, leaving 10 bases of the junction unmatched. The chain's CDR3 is CSGTRLAVTTDTQYF. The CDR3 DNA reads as TGCAGCGGGACCAGACTAGCGGTAACCACAGATACGCAGTATTTT.

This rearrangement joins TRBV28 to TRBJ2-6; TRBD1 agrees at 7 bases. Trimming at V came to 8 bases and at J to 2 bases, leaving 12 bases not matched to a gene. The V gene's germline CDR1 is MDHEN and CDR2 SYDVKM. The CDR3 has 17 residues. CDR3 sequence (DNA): TGTGCCAGCCGACCAGTGACAGGGTTGGCTGGGGCCAACGTCCTGACTTTC. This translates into CASRPVTGLAGANVLTF.

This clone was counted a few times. The CDR3 sequence is CASSPRRSGTEAFF. As DNA, the CDR3 is TGTGCCAGCAGCCCGCGGAGGAGCGGAACTGAAGCTTTCTTT. V gene TRBV7-2 combines with J gene TRBJ1-1; D is undetermined. CDR1 SGHTA and CDR2 FQGNSA come from the germline V gene. V lost 5 bases to trimming and J lost 5 bases, with 15 bases between them. The CDR3 covers 14 residues.

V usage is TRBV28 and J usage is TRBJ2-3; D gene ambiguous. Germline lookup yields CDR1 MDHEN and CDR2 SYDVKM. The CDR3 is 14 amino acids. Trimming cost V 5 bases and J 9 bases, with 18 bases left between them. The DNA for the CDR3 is TGTGCCAGCAGTCCGGTCCCCCGTGCGAAAACGCAGTATTTT. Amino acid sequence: CASSPVPRAKTQYF.

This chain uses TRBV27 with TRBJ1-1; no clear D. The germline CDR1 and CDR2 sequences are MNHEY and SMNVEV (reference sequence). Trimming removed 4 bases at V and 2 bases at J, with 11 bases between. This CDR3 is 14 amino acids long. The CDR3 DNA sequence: TGTGCCAGCAGTTCCACTCCGCCTAACACTGAAGCTTTCTTT. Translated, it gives CASSSTPPNTEAFF.

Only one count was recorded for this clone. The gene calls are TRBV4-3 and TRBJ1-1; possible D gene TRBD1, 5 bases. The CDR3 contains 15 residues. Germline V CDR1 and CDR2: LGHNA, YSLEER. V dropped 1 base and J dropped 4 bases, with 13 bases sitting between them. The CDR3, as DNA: TGCGCCAGCAGCCAAGGCCGGGCGGGGGGCACTGAAGCTTTCTTT. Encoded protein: CASSQGRAGGTEAFF.

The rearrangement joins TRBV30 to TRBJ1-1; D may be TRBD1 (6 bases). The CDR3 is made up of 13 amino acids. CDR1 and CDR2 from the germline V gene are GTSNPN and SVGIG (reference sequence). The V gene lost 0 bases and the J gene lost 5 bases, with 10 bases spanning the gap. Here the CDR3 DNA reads TGTGCCTGGAGTGTACAGGGCTGGACTGAAGCTTTCTTT. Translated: CAWSVQGWTEAFF.

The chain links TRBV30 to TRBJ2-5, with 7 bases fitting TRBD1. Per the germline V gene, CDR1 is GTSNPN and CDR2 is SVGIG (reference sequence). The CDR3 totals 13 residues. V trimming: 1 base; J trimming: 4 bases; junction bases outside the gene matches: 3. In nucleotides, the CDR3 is TGTGCCTGGAGTGGGTCAGGGGGAGAGACCCAGTACTTC. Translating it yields CAWSGSGGETQYF.

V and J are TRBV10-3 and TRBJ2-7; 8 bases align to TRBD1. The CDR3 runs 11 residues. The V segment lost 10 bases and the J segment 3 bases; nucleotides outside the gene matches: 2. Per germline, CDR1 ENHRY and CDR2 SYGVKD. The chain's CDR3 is CATGTGYEQYF. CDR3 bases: TGTGCCACCGGGACAGGCTACGAGCAGTACTTC.

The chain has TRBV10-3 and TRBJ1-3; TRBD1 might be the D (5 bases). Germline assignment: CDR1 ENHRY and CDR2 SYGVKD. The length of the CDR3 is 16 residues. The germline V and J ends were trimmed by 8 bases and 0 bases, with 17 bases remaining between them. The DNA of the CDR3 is TGTGCCATCCGAGGGAGGGGCCCGACCTCTGGAAACACCATATATTTT. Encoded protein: CAIRGRGPTSGNTIYF.

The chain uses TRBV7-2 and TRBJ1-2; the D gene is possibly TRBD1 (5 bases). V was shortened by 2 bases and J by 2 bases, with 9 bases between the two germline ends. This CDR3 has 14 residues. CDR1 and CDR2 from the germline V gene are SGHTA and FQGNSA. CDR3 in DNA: TGTGCCAGCAGCTTATCCAGGGTGAACTATGGCTACACCTTC. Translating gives CASSLSRVNYGYTF.

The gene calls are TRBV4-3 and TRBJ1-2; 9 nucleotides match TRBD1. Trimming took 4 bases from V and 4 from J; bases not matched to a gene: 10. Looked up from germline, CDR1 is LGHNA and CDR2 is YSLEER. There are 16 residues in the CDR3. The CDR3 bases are TGCGCCAGCAGCCCGACCGGGACAGGGCAATTCTATGGCTACACCTTC. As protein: CASSPTGTGQFYGYTF.

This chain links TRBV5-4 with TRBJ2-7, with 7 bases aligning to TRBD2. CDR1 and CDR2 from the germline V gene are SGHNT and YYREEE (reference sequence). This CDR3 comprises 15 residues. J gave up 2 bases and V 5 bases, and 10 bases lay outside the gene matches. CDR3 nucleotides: TGTGCCAGCAGACCAGGAACTAGCGACCCCTACGAGCAGTACTTC. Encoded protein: CASRPGTSDPYEQYF.

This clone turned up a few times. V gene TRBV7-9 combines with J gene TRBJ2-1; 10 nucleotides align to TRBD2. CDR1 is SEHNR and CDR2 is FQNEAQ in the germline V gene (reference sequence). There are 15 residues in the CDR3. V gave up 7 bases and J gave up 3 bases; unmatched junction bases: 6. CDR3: CASTGEREGYNEQFF. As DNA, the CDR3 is TGTGCCAGCACCGGAGAGCGGGAGGGCTACAATGAGCAGTTCTTC.

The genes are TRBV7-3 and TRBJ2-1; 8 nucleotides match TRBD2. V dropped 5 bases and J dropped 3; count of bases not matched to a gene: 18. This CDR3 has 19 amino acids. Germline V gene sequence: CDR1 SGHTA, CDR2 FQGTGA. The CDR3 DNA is TGTGCCAGCAGCCGACCCGGAGGACCCCCGGGACTAGGCTACAATGAGCAGTTCTTC. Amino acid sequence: CASSRPGGPPGLGYNEQFF.

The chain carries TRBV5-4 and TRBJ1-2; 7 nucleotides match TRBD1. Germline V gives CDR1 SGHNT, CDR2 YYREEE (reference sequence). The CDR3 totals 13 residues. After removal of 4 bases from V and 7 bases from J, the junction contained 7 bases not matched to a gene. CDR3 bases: TGTGCCAGCAGCATAGACAGGGTCGGTGGCTACACCTTC. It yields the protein CASSIDRVGGYTF. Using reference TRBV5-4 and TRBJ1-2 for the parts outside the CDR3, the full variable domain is ETGVTQSPTHLIKTRGQQVTLRCSSQSGHNTVSWYQQALGQGPQFIFQYYREEENGRGNFPPRFSGLQFPNYSSELNVNALELDDSALYLCASSIDRVGGYTFGSGTRLTVV.

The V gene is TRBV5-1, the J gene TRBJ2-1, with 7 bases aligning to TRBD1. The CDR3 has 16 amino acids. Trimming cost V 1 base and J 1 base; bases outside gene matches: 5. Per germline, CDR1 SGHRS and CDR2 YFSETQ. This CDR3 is CASSLIPGQSYNEQFF. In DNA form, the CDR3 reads TGCGCCAGCAGCTTGATACCGGGACAGTCCTACAATGAGCAGTTCTTC.

This CDR3 reads CASSLPSGGHYGYTF. The CDR3 bases are TGTGCCAGTAGTCTCCCCTCAGGGGGACACTATGGCTACACCTTC. The V and J genes are TRBV19 and TRBJ1-2; 7 nucleotides align to TRBD1. The germline CDR1 and CDR2 sequences are LNHDA and SQIVND (reference sequence). The J segment lost 3 bases and the V segment lost 5 bases, leaving 9 bases of the junction unmatched. The CDR3 consists of 15 residues.

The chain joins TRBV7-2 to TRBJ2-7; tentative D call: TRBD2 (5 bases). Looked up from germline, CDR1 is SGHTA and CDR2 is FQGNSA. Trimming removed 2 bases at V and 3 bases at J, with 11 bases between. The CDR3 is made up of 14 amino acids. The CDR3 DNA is TGTGCCAGCAGCTTATTGGGAGAGTTCTACGAGCAGTACTTC. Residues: CASSLLGEFYEQYF.

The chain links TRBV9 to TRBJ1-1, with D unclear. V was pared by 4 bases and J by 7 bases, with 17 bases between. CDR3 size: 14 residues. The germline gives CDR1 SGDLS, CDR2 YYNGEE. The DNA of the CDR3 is TGTGCCAGCAGCCTCGGCGGCCTAATCGGTGAAGCTTTCTTT. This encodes CASSLGGLIGEAFF.

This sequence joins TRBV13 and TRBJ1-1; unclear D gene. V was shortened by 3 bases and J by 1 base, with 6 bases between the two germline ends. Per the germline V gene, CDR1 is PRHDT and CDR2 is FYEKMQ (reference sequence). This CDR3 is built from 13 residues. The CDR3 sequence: CASSLAPNTEAFF. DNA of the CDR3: TGTGCCAGCAGCTTGGCCCCGAACACTGAAGCTTTCTTT.

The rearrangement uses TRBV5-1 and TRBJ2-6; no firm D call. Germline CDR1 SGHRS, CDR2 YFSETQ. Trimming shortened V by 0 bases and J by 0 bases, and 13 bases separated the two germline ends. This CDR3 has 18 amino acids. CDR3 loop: CASSLVWVWSSGANVLTF. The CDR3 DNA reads TGCGCCAGCAGCTTGGTCTGGGTTTGGAGCTCTGGGGCCAACGTCCTGACTTTC.

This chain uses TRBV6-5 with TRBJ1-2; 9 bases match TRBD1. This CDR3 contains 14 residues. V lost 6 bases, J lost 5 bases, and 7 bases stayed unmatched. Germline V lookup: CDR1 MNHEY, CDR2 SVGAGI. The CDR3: CASRTGGTGYGYTF. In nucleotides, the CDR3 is TGTGCCAGCAGGACAGGGGGAACGGGGTATGGCTACACCTTC.

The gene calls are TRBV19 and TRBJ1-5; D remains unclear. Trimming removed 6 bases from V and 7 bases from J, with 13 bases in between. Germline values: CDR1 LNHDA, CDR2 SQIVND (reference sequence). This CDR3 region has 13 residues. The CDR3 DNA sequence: TGTGCCAGTAGGTTCCCGGGGATCCAGCCCCAGCATTTT. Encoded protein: CASRFPGIQPQHF.

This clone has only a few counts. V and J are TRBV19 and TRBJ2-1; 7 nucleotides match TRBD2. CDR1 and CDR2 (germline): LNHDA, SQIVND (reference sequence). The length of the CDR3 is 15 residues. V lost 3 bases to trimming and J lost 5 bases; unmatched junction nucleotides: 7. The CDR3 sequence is CASSMSGNHDNEQFF. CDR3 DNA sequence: TGTGCCAGTAGTATGAGCGGGAATCACGACAATGAGCAGTTCTTC.

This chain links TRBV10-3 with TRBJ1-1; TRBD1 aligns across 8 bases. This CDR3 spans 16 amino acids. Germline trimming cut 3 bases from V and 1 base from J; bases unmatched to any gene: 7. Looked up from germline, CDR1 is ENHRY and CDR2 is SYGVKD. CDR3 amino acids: CAISEQGVRSNTEAFF. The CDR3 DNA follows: TGTGCCATCAGTGAACAGGGGGTTCGCTCGAACACTGAAGCTTTCTTT.

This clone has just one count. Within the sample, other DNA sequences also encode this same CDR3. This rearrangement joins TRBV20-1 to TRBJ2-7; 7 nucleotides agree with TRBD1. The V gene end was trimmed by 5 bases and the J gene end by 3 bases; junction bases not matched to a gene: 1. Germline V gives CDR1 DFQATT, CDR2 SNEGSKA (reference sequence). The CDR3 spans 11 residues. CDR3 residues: CSARDSYEQYF. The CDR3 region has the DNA TGCAGTGCTCGGGACAGCTACGAGCAGTACTTC.

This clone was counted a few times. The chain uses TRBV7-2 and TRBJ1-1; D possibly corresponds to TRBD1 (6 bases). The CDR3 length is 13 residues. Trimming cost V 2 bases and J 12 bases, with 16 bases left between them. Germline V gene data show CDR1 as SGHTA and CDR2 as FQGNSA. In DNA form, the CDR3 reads TGTGCCAGCAGCTTAAGTACTCGACAGGTCCCTTTCTTT. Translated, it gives CASSLSTRQVPFF.